This T cell receptor beta chain was recorded in a study of cytotoxic CD8 clonotypes in ibrutinib-treated CLL (dated by TCRdb to the early 2020s). With regard to the full study: The cohort had 11 to 12 relapsed/refractory and more than 14 treatment-naive patients; about 17 were IGHV unmutated. Of the 86 participants in the trial, about two dozen had longitudinal samples available. On average, each sample yielded around 270,000 productive templates and 94,082 productive rearrangements. Cryopreserved peripheral blood mononuclear cells were collected before treatment, at response, and at either disease progression or sustained remission. Responses were partial in some 24 patients and complete in 2; after median approximately 5.5 years follow-up, some 15 stayed in remission and some twelve progressed. Patients were still on ibrutinib when every remission and progressive disease sample was collected. The response samples were drawn at a median of approximately 12 months into treatment, with a range of roughly 6 to 40 months.

In the paper's terms, the time point label means: 12 to 13 months on ibrutinib. For TCR beta library preparation, 2 to 2.5 micrograms of genomic DNA were isolated from cryopreserved PBMCs. Longitudinal blood samples from CLL patients receiving ibrutinib monotherapy were subjected to high-throughput TCR beta sequencing. Patients were enrolled in a phase 2 open-label single-center ibrutinib monotherapy trial. What the work shows at the level of the full study, not this receptor alone: Baseline clonality was found to be higher than that of age-matched healthy donors and was strongly correlated with circulating CD8+ T-cell counts. Public clonotypes were rare and either shrank or stayed stable during treatment, and the rise in clonality at ibrutinib response reflected expansion of private clonotypes. Sampling times were not matched between patients in sustained remission and patients whose disease was progressing, and lymph node repertoires were not examined. An increase in clonality was observed at ibrutinib response, with clonality remaining stable during sustained remission and falling back toward baseline at progression.

The goal of deep resolution MiSeq sequencing was a depth between 1 in 1 million and 1 in 200,000 T cells, and coverage averaged 10x per clonotype. The immunoSEQ hsTCRB Kit was used to generate the TCR beta libraries. The original methods were these. ImmunoSEQ Data Assistant and ImmunoSEQ Analyzer were used for data analysis, and V, D and J genes were assigned according to IMGT definitions. Clonality was computed as one minus normalized Shannon entropy of productive rearrangement frequencies, ranging from 0 to 1. Only overrepresented clonotypes making up at least 0.05% of the repertoire of each patient were included in the public clonotype analysis. Thirteen age-matched healthy donor repertoires from immuneACCESS served as clonality controls. The table comes from immuneACCESS by way of TCRdb, which keeps in-frame sequences with V and J called. Part of the clones is missing from these tables; in studies checked, under half for an unresolved V gene and the rest for unknown reasons. V, J and clone size derive from that table, while D and trimming were established from the DNA sequence. Here the sample has under 200,000 clones; approximately 80% occur a single time. About 1.9% of the sample comes from the top ten.

This clone was seen only a few times. Its antigen is unknown. No quality values exist for individual bases; no much larger clone is one base distant. The CDR3 goes from the cysteine to the phenylalanine over 14 residues. Just CDR3 DNA is preserved here, 42 bases in frame from base 1. The germline ends are 7 bases apart after V is trimmed by 2 bases and J by 0 bases. CDR1 and CDR2 were assigned from the germline V gene (reference sequence) as GTSNPN and SVGIG. The sample was PBMCs, taken after 12 months of ibrutinib treatment. This TCR came from a human donor with chronic lymphocytic leukemia. This receptor chain uses TRBV30 and TRBJ1-4, with no confidently assigned D gene. The CDR3 here reads CAWSKTSTNEKLFF. The nucleotide sequence is given as TGTGCCTGGAGTAAGACGTCAACTAATGAAAAACTGTTTTTT.